This passage covers 27 T cell receptor beta chains from one sample sequenced in a study of shared clonotypes between healthy human individuals. Profiling relied on immunoSEQ multiplex PCR, and the TCRdb table lists in-frame clones only, not all of them. Of 450,000 to 500,000 clones listed, over 70% are singletons. The sample consisted of PBMCs. These receptors all stem from a woman between 40 and 50 years old in good health. Some clones in this sample may be carry-over from other donors' samples.

The chain recombines TRBV6-6 with TRBJ1-5; D uncertain. The CDR3 runs to 13 residues. CDR1 and CDR2 (germline): MNHNY, SVGAGI (reference sequence). Between the trimmed V and J ends, which lost 11 bases and 0 bases, there was a span of 11 bases. Here the CDR3 DNA reads TGTGCCTCGGGGATTTATAGCAATCAGCCCCAGCATTTT. It specifies CASGIYSNQPQHF.

This clone was counted only a few times. This probably arose from a read error, given a far larger clone one base away. This sample also contains other DNA sequences that code for the same CDR3. The CDR3 here is CASSSTGLWNTEAFF. CDR3 nucleotide sequence: TGTGCCAGCAGTTCTACGGGGCTGTGGAACACTGAAGCTTTCTTT. The genes are TRBV28 and TRBJ1-1; TRBD1 might be the D (5 bases). V dropped 4 bases and J dropped 1 base, with 13 bases sitting between them. The CDR3 consists of 15 residues. Germline V CDR1 and CDR2: MDHEN, SYDVKM.

In its sample, this clone was seen once. The rearrangement uses TRBV28 and TRBJ2-7; 7 nucleotides line up with TRBD2. CDR3 length: 18 residues. V lost 1 base to trimming and J lost 2 bases; unmatched junction nucleotides: 14. Germline values: CDR1 MDHEN, CDR2 SYDVKM. CDR3 DNA: TGTGCCAGCAGTTTATCCTCCACGAGGGCGGGAGCCGCCTACGAGCAGTACTTC. It translates to CASSLSSTRAGAAYEQYF.

The rearrangement links TRBV4-1 to TRBJ2-1; TRBD2 matches at 9 bases. The trim removed 0 bases at V and 7 bases at J, leaving 7 bases unmatched. This CDR3 has 16 amino acids. Germline CDR1 is MGHRA and CDR2 is YSYEKL. Here the CDR3 DNA reads TGCGCCAGCAGCCAAGAAAGGCTAGCGGGACAGAATGAGCAGTTCTTC. It yields the protein CASSQERLAGQNEQFF.

This chain uses TRBV5-1 with TRBJ1-5, with TRBD1 as a possible D gene (6 bases). CDR1 is SGHRS and CDR2 is YFSETQ in the germline V gene. The CDR3 is made up of 14 amino acids. V was trimmed by 0 bases and J by 8 bases, leaving 12 bases between them. The DNA for the CDR3 is TGCGCCAGCAGCTTGGAAGGGGGGGTGGAGCCCCAGCATTTT. This translates into CASSLEGGVEPQHF.

This clone was counted a single time. The chain employs TRBV28 and TRBJ1-2; perhaps TRBD1 as D (6 bases). This CDR3 spans 13 amino acids. Deletions cut 7 bases from V and 3 bases from J, with 12 bases between. The germline CDR1 and CDR2 sequences are MDHEN and SYDVKM. CDR3 nucleotide sequence: TGTGCCAGCACCCTAGGGGGGGACTATGGCTACACCTTC. Residues: CASTLGGDYGYTF.

A word on this clone: This sequence may be a read error, since a much larger clone differs from it by one base. The CDR3 reads CASSFMTGTGKFESYNEQFF. DNA for the CDR3: TGTGCCAGCAGCTTTATGACCGGGACAGGGAAGTTTGAGTCCTACAATGAGCAGTTCTTC. The V call is TRBV14, the J call TRBJ2-1, with 9 bases aligning to TRBD1. Germline CDR1 reads SGHDN; CDR2 reads FVKESK. This CDR3 contains 20 residues. Losses at the gene ends were 5 bases for V and 1 base for J; bases not matched to a gene: 18.

CDR3 nucleotide sequence: TGTGCCAGCAGAGGTAGCGGCTACGAGCAGTACTTC. This codes for CASRGSGYEQYF. The chain couples TRBV2 to TRBJ2-7, with D possibly matching TRBD2 (6 bases). Germline V lookup: CDR1 SNHLY, CDR2 FYNNEI. Trimming took 6 bases from V and 3 from J, leaving 9 bases between them. This CDR3 has 12 residues. Full variable domain (missing parts from reference TRBV2 and TRBJ2-7): EPEVTQTPSHQVTQMGQEVILRCVPISNHLYFYWYRQILGQKVEFLVSFYNNEISEKSEIFDDQFSVERPDGSNFTLKIRSTKLEDSAMYFCASRGSGYEQYFGPGTRLTVT.

The CDR3 nucleotides are TGTGCCTGGAGTGTAGGACTGGGCGGGAGTTACGTTGAGCAGTTCTTC. It codes for CAWSVGLGGSYVEQFF. The V gene is TRBV30, the J gene TRBJ2-1, with TRBD2 identical over 7 bases. The CDR3 covers 16 residues. Germline V lookup: CDR1 GTSNPN, CDR2 SVGIG (reference sequence). Trimming removed 0 bases from V and 9 bases from J; junction bases left unmatched: 14.

This clone appeared a single time. This chain joins TRBV2 and TRBJ2-5; no clear D gene. V was shortened by 2 bases and J by 4 bases, with 2 bases between the two germline ends. Germline CDR1 SNHLY, CDR2 FYNNEI. This CDR3 is built from 11 residues. DNA for the CDR3: TGTGCCAGCAGTGAAATAGAGACCCAGTACTTC. Translation gives CASSEIETQYF.

The V gene is TRBV18, the J gene TRBJ2-3, with D possibly matching TRBD2 (7 bases). The CDR3 covers 16 residues. The germline V and J ends were trimmed by 6 bases and 6 bases, with 22 bases remaining between them. CDR1 is KGHSH, CDR2 LQKENI, per germline. The CDR3 protein is CASSPALAEGGDTQYF. The CDR3 coding sequence is TGTGCCAGCTCTCCTGCTCTAGCGGAGGGGGGCGATACGCAGTATTTT.

Worth noting for this clone: One end of the junction is discordant with germline, which a read error may explain. This chain links TRBV5-4 with TRBJ2-7; D may be TRBD2 (5 bases). The CDR3 runs to 14 residues. CDR1 is SGHNT and CDR2 is YYREEE in the germline V gene (reference sequence). CDR3 loop: CASSGAGSRRGSMF. The CDR3, as DNA: TGTGCCAGCAGCGGCGCCGGGTCCCGAAGAGGGAGTATGTTC. The full variable domain, in which reference TRBV5-4 and TRBJ2-7 provide the parts outside the CDR3, is ETGVTQSPTHLIKTRGQQVTLRCSSQSGHNTVSWYQQALGQGPQFIFQYYREEENGRGNFPPRFSGLQFPNYSSELNVNALELDDSALYLCASSGAGSRRGSMFGPGTRLTVT.

This clone appeared many times. The V gene is TRBV2, the J gene TRBJ1-6, with a weak D call TRBD1 (6 bases). Trimming left V 6 bases short and J 0 bases short, with 24 bases between. This CDR3 contains 20 residues. Germline V gives CDR1 SNHLY, CDR2 FYNNEI. In DNA form, the CDR3 reads TGTGCCAGCAGGGGATTGACGACAGGTCCTGGGGGCTCCTATAATTCACCCCTCCACTTT. This codes for CASRGLTTGPGGSYNSPLHF.

The V and J genes are TRBV19 and TRBJ1-5; 9 bases fit TRBD1. This CDR3 contains 15 residues. V was clipped by 3 bases and J by 7 bases; unmatched bases: 7. CDR1 LNHDA and CDR2 SQIVND come from the germline V gene (reference sequence). CDR3 sequence reads: CASSIDRGVDQPQHF. In DNA form, the CDR3 reads TGTGCCAGTAGTATCGACAGGGGGGTGGACCAGCCCCAGCATTTT.

The chain combines TRBV7-2 with TRBJ2-1; D is undetermined. The germline V gene encodes CDR1 SGHTA and CDR2 FQGNSA. The CDR3 has 15 residues. The V end was cut by 0 bases, the J end by 8 bases, with 14 bases between. CDR3 amino acids: CASSLAVLLGDEQFF. DNA for the CDR3: TGTGCCAGCAGCTTAGCGGTACTTCTCGGCGATGAGCAGTTCTTC.

With regard to this clone: This probably arose from a read error, given a far larger clone one base away. The J gene is TRBJ1-2, the V gene TRBV7-9, with D possibly TRBD1 on 5 matching bases. This CDR3 spans 13 amino acids. The germline gives CDR1 SEHNR, CDR2 FQNEAQ (reference sequence). The CDR3 DNA is TGTACCAGCAGCTTTTTCCAGGGATATGGCTACACCTTC. Translating it yields CTSSFFQGYGYTF.

The gene calls are TRBV19 and TRBJ1-3, with 9 bases matching TRBD1. The J segment lost 4 bases and the V segment lost 9 bases, leaving 10 bases of the junction unmatched. Germline V gives CDR1 LNHDA, CDR2 SQIVND (reference sequence). CDR3 length equals 15 residues. In nucleotides, the CDR3 is TGTGCCAGGGGAGAGGACAGGGGTTCCGGAAACACCATATATTTT. Protein sequence: CARGEDRGSGNTIYF. The variable domain in full, with the rest retrieved from reference TRBV19 and TRBJ1-3, is DGGITQSPKYLFRKEGQNVTLSCEQNLNHDAMYWYRQDPGQGLRLIYYSQIVNDFQKGDIAEGYSVSREKKESFPLTVTSAQKNPTAFYLCARGEDRGSGNTIYFGEGSWLTVV.

This clone occurred a few times. The chain carries TRBV6-1 and TRBJ2-5; 10 positions agree with TRBD2. Germline V lookup: CDR1 MNHNS, CDR2 SASEGT. Trimming at V came to 1 base and at J to 5 bases, leaving 7 bases not matched to a gene. There are 16 residues in the CDR3. The CDR3 reads CASSEGTSGRRETQYF. The CDR3 DNA is TGTGCCAGCAGTGAAGGGACTAGCGGAAGGAGGGAGACCCAGTACTTC.

The V and J genes are TRBV7-6 and TRBJ1-2; 8 positions agree with TRBD1. The CDR3 extends over 13 amino acids. With 4 bases clipped from V and 3 bases from J, the junction kept 1 base outside the gene matches. Germline CDR1 is SGHVS and CDR2 is FNYEAQ. The CDR3 nucleotides read TGTGCCAGCAGCTCGGGACAGGACTATGGCTACACCTTC. Protein sequence: CASSSGQDYGYTF.

A note on this clone: Distinct nucleotide sequences in the sample also encode this CDR3. The chain carries TRBV7-9 and TRBJ1-5; 9 bases line up with TRBD1. The J segment lost 4 bases and the V segment lost 3 bases, leaving 1 base of the junction unmatched. The CDR3 extends over 14 amino acids. Germline V gives CDR1 SEHNR, CDR2 FQNEAQ (reference sequence). The CDR3 sequence: CASSLDRGNQPQHF. DNA of the CDR3: TGTGCCAGCAGCTTGGACAGGGGAAATCAGCCCCAGCATTTT.

In its sample, this clone was seen once. The chain links TRBV6-6 to TRBJ1-5, with D uncertain. V gave up 7 bases and J gave up 7 bases, with 20 bases separating them. CDR3 length: 15 residues. Germline V lookup: CDR1 MNHNY, CDR2 SVGAGI (reference sequence). In DNA form, the CDR3 reads TGTGCCAGCAATACGGGGAGGCTCGTGGGACAGCCCCAGCATTTT. Translating gives CASNTGRLVGQPQHF.

A remark on this clone: A far larger clone is only one base removed, so a read error is likely. This chain links TRBV28 with TRBJ1-3; no definite D call. Germline V gene lookup returns CDR1 MDHEN and CDR2 SYDVKM. This CDR3 is 13 amino acids long. In DNA form, the CDR3 reads TGTGCCAGCAGTTTCGTCTCTAGAAACACCATATATTTT. This gives the protein CASSFVSRNTIYF. Filled out from reference TRBV28 and TRBJ1-3, the complete variable domain reads DVKVTQSSRYLVKRTGEKVFLECVQDMDHENMFWYRQDPGLGLRLIYFSYDVKMKEKGDIPEGYSVSREKKERFSLILESASTNQTSMYLCASSFVSRNTIYFGEGSWLTVV.

Concerning this clone: Possible read error: a much larger clone is one base away. This rearrangement joins TRBV9 to TRBJ2-5; 13 nucleotides match TRBD2. This CDR3 has 18 amino acids. Trimming took 4 bases from V and 1 from J; bases not matched to a gene: 10. From germline, CDR1 is SGDLS and CDR2 YYNGEE. In nucleotides, the CDR3 is TGTGCCAGCAGCCCTTGGACTAGCGGGAGACTAAGCCAAGAGACCCAGTACTTC. Translation gives CASSPWTSGRLSQETQYF. The whole variable domain, filled in from reference TRBV9 and TRBJ2-5, reads DSGVTQTPKHLITATGQRVTLRCSPRSGDLSVYWYQQSLDQGLQFLIQYYNGEERAKGNILERFSAQQFPDLHSELNLSSLELGDSALYFCASSPWTSGRLSQETQYFGPGTRLLVL.

This clone occurred a few times. J is TRBJ2-3 and V is TRBV5-6, with 13 nucleotides matching TRBD2. J gave up 6 bases and V 4 bases, and 8 bases lay outside the gene matches. Per the germline V gene, CDR1 is SGHDT and CDR2 is YYEEEE. The CDR3 spans 16 residues. Here the CDR3 reads CASSRRGLAGVDTQYF. CDR3 coding DNA: TGTGCCAGCAGCCGTCGTGGACTAGCGGGAGTTGATACGCAGTATTTT.

As for this clone: Since a far larger clone is one base different, this is likely a read error. This chain uses TRBV7-2 with TRBJ1-1; D is undetermined. Germline V gene data show CDR1 as SGHTA and CDR2 as FQGNSA. This CDR3 comprises 13 residues. V was clipped by 7 bases and J by 4 bases, with 13 bases between them. The CDR3 sequence: CASKRAGATEAFF. Here the CDR3 DNA reads TGTGCCAGCAAAAGAGCAGGAGCCACTGAAGCTTTCTTT.

Concerning this clone: The identical CDR3 is also encoded by other nucleotide sequences in the sample. The rearrangement links TRBV6-6 to TRBJ2-7; 9 nucleotides align to TRBD1. V lost 4 bases, J lost 4 bases, and 5 bases stayed unmatched. The CDR3 is made up of 14 amino acids. Per germline, CDR1 MNHNY and CDR2 SVGAGI (reference sequence). CDR3 sequence reads: CASSWGQGRYEQYF. For the CDR3, the DNA is TGTGCCAGCAGTTGGGGACAGGGAAGGTACGAGCAGTACTTC.

The chain employs TRBV5-1 and TRBJ1-2; 8 bases align to TRBD1. V shed 3 bases, J shed 4 bases, and the junction held 14 bases outside the gene matches. The CDR3 has 17 amino acids. The germline V gene encodes CDR1 SGHRS and CDR2 YFSETQ. The CDR3 nucleotides are TGCGCCAGCAGCTCAACAGGGGGGGACAGATCGATCTATGGCTACACCTTC. It codes for CASSSTGGDRSIYGYTF.